This T cell receptor beta chain was retrieved from a study of graft-versus-host responses after intestinal transplantation. Across the whole study: All recipients got anti-thymocyte globulin induction, then tacrolimus and steroids for approximately three years.

About this clone itself: What it recognizes is unknown.

Sequencing used immunoSEQ multiplex PCR; TCRdb keeps in-frame clones, though not all of them. This sample has over 100,000 clones; about 93% occur once, and the top ten carry 0.09% to 0.15%. Germline CDR1 and CDR2: SEHNR and FQNEAQ (reference sequence). Trimming stripped 5 bases from V and 5 bases from J, with 12 bases between. The CDR3 consists of 13 residues. Study observations and caveats: Early HvG declines after transplant were associated with peak circulating GvH clone levels. Recipient bone marrow held GvH clones, some seen earlier in ileum or blood.

Sample: unstimulated CD4+ T cells sorted from spleen or lymph node cells, taken before intestinal transplant. This chain uses TRBV7-9 with TRBJ1-1; possibly TRBD1 for D (6 bases). This clonotype was sampled from a human donor who received an intestinal transplant. In DNA form, the CDR3 reads TGTGCCAGCAGCACAGAACAGGGTACTGAAGCTTTCTTT. This sequence encodes CASSTEQGTEAFF.